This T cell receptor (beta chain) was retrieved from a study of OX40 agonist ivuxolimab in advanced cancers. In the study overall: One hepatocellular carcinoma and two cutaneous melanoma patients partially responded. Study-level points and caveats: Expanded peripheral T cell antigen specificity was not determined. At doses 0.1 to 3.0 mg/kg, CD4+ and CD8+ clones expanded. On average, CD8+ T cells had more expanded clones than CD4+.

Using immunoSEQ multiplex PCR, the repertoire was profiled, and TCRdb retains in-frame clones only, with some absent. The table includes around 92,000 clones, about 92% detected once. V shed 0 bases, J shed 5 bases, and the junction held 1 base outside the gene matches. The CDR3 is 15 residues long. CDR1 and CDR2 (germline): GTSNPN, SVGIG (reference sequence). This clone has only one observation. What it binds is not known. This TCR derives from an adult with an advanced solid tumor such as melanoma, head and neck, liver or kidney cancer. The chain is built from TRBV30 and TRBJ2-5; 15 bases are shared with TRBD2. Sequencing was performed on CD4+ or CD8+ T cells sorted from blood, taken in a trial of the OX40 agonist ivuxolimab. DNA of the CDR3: TGTGCCTGGAGTGTAGGACTAGCGGGGGGGGAGACCCAGTACTTC. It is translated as CAWSVGLAGGETQYF.